Presented here are 12 T cell receptor beta chains from one specimen sequenced in a study of cytomegalovirus exposure and HLA in healthy donors. The protocol was immunoSEQ multiplex PCR, while the TCRdb copy is restricted to in-frame clones and leaves out a portion. The top ten hold approximately 1.2% of the sample, which has tens of thousands of clones, 80% to 90% seen once. The sample comprised PBMCs. The origin of the receptors is a woman in her late teens or twenties in good health and CMV-seronegative.

The V call is TRBV15, the J call TRBJ1-2; D possibly corresponds to TRBD1 (5 bases). Germline V gives CDR1 LNHNV, CDR2 YYDKDF (reference sequence). The V end was cut by 3 bases, the J end by 6 bases, with 14 bases between. The CDR3 has 14 residues. CDR3 loop: CATSSLGGWDGYTF. In DNA, the CDR3 is TGTGCCACCAGCAGCCTTGGGGGGTGGGATGGCTACACCTTC.

This chain uses TRBV7-2 with TRBJ2-4, with D uncertain. Germline loops: CDR1 SGHTA, CDR2 FQGNSA. Trimming took 8 bases from V and 8 from J, leaving 13 bases between them. The CDR3 contains 12 residues. Written as DNA, the CDR3 is TGTGCCAGCCGCGAAGGTGAGGACATTCAGTACTTC. Its translation: CASREGEDIQYF. Together with reference TRBV7-2 and TRBJ2-4, the CDR3 gives the full variable domain: GAGVSQSPSNKVTEKGKDVELRCDPISGHTALYWYRQSLGQGLEFLIYFQGNSAPDKSGLPSDRFSAERTGGSVSTLTIQRTQQEDSAVYLCASREGEDIQYFGAGTRLSVL.

This clone was detected once. CDR3 nucleotide sequence: TGTGCCAGTAGTATGACAGGGAGAGACGAGCAGTACTTC. Its translation: CASSMTGRDEQYF. This rearrangement joins TRBV19 to TRBJ2-7, with 7 bases fitting TRBD1. Germline CDR1 reads LNHDA; CDR2 reads SQIVND (reference sequence). The V and J ends lost 3 bases and 5 bases, in that order; junction bases with no gene match: 4. The CDR3 is 13 residues long. The full variable domain, its missing parts supplied by reference TRBV19 and TRBJ2-7, is DGGITQSPKYLFRKEGQNVTLSCEQNLNHDAMYWYRQDPGQGLRLIYYSQIVNDFQKGDIAEGYSVSREKKESFPLTVTSAQKNPTAFYLCASSMTGRDEQYFGPGTRLTVT.

A single count supports this clone. The chain is built from TRBV19 and TRBJ2-1; possible D gene TRBD2, 6 bases. The V and J ends lost 7 bases and 7 bases respectively, with 17 bases between them. The CDR3 contains 14 residues. The germline gives CDR1 LNHDA, CDR2 SQIVND (reference sequence). The CDR3 sequence is CASKSGAAENEQFF. The CDR3 coding sequence is TGTGCCAGTAAATCGGGAGCGGCTGAAAATGAGCAGTTCTTC.

This chain connects TRBV6-1 to TRBJ1-5, with D perhaps matching TRBD1 (6 bases). CDR1 and CDR2 (germline): MNHNS, SASEGT. The CDR3 is made up of 15 amino acids. V was pared by 5 bases and J by 1 base, with 12 bases between. The DNA for the CDR3 is TGTGCCAGCAGTTTTAAGGGGGAGAGCAATCAGCCCCAGCATTTT. Its translation is CASSFKGESNQPQHF.

The rearrangement uses TRBV7-9 and TRBJ1-3; TRBD1 might be the D (5 bases). The V gene's germline CDR1 is SEHNR and CDR2 FQNEAQ (reference sequence). The V end was cut by 1 base, the J end by 0 bases, with 19 bases between. The CDR3 is made up of 19 amino acids. CDR3 sequence: CASSLVAGDLQVSGNTIYF. The CDR3 DNA sequence: TGTGCCAGCAGCTTAGTAGCGGGGGATTTACAGGTCTCTGGAAACACCATATATTTT.

The CDR3 sequence is CAWSVPTVDGYTF. For the CDR3, the DNA is TGTGCCTGGAGTGTTCCGACAGTGGATGGCTACACCTTC. J is TRBJ1-2 and V is TRBV30, with a weak D call TRBD1 (5 bases). Deletions cut 0 bases from V and 6 bases from J, with 11 bases between. This CDR3 has 13 amino acids. Germline V lookup: CDR1 GTSNPN, CDR2 SVGIG (reference sequence).

V is TRBV19 and J is TRBJ1-4, with 10 bases that match TRBD1. Germline CDR1 and CDR2: LNHDA and SQIVND (reference sequence). The CDR3 is made up of 17 amino acids. V shed 6 bases and J 8 bases; nucleotides not matched to a gene: 15. The chain's CDR3 is CASREPGQGYVWEKLFF. CDR3 DNA: TGTGCCAGTAGGGAACCGGGACAGGGGTACGTTTGGGAAAAACTGTTTTTT.

The sample holds one count of this clone. The J gene is TRBJ2-3, the V gene TRBV19; D is perhaps TRBD2 (6 bases). Germline V gene data show CDR1 as LNHDA and CDR2 as SQIVND (reference sequence). The CDR3 contains 15 residues. Trimming stripped 3 bases from V and 3 bases from J, with 13 bases between. As DNA, the CDR3 is TGTGCCAGTAGTATCTGGGCTAGCGAGACAGATACGCAGTATTTT. The encoded protein is CASSIWASETDTQYF.

The chain recombines TRBV30 with TRBJ1-5; D not certain. Germline lookup yields CDR1 GTSNPN and CDR2 SVGIG (reference sequence). The CDR3 is 12 residues long. Trimming cost V 1 base and J 9 bases, with 10 bases left between them. CDR3 protein: CAWSGVGGPQHF. In DNA, the CDR3 is TGTGCCTGGAGTGGGGTTGGAGGGCCCCAGCATTTT.

The chain employs TRBV7-9 and TRBJ1-5; D is unclear. Germline V gives CDR1 SEHNR, CDR2 FQNEAQ (reference sequence). Trimming pared 5 bases from V and 6 bases from J, leaving 14 bases between. The CDR3 contains 14 residues. In nucleotides, the CDR3 is TGTGCCAGCAGCCCTCAAACTGTTAGTCAGCCCCAGCATTTT. Translation: CASSPQTVSQPQHF. Combining the CDR3 with reference TRBV7-9 and TRBJ1-5 gives the whole variable domain DTGVSQNPRHKITKRGQNVTFRCDPISEHNRLYWYRQTLGQGPEFLTYFQNEAQLEKSRLLSDRFSAERPKGSFSTLEIQRTEQGDSAMYLCASSPQTVSQPQHFGDGTRLSIL.

The V call is TRBV30, the J call TRBJ1-5; 9 bases are shared with TRBD1. Germline V gene data show CDR1 as GTSNPN and CDR2 as SVGIG (reference sequence). This CDR3 has 13 amino acids. V was pared by 7 bases and J by 6 bases, with 7 bases of the junction left unmatched. The CDR3 bases are TGTGCCTCCAGTGACAGGGGGGTTCAGCCCCAGCATTTT. Translation: CASSDRGVQPQHF.